Given below is one T cell receptor (beta chain) in context. The sample comes from a study of T cell responses to AZD1222 COVID-19 vaccine. The protocol was immunoSEQ multiplex PCR, while the TCRdb copy is restricted to in-frame clones and leaves out a portion. The sample carries about 130,000 clones, approximately 91% recorded once. V lost 3 bases and J 3 bases, leaving 26 bases between the germline ends. The CDR3 consists of 18 residues. CDR1 DFQATT and CDR2 SNEGSKA come from the germline V gene (reference sequence). The receptor was isolated from an adult who received the AZD1222 COVID-19 vaccine. This material consisted of peripheral blood, taken 28 days after the second AZD1222 dose. The chain is built from TRBV20-1 and TRBJ1-1, with D possibly TRBD1 on 5 matching bases. The CDR3 coding sequence is TGCAGTGCTAGTAATCAGGGTGGTAGAATTCGAGCTGACACTGAAGCTTTCTTT. It encodes CSASNQGGRIRADTEAFF.